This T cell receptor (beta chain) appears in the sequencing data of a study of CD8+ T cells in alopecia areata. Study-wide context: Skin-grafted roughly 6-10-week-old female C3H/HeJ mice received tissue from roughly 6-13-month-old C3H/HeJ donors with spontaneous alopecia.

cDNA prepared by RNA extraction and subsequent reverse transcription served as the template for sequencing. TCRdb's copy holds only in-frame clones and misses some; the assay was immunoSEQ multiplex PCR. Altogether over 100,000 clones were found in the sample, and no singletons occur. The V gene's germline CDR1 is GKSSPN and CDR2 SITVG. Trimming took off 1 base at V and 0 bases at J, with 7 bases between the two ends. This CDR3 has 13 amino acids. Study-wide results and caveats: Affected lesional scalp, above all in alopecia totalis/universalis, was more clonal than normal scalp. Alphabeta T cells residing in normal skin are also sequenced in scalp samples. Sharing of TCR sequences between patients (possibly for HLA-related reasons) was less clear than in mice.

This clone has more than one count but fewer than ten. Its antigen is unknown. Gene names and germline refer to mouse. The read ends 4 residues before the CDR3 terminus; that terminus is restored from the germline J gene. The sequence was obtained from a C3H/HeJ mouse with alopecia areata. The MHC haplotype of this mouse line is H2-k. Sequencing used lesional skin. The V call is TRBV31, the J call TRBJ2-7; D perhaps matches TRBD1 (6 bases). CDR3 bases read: TGTGCCTGGAGTCGGGACAACTCCTAT. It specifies CAWSRDNSY. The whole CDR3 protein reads CAWSRDNSYEQYF.